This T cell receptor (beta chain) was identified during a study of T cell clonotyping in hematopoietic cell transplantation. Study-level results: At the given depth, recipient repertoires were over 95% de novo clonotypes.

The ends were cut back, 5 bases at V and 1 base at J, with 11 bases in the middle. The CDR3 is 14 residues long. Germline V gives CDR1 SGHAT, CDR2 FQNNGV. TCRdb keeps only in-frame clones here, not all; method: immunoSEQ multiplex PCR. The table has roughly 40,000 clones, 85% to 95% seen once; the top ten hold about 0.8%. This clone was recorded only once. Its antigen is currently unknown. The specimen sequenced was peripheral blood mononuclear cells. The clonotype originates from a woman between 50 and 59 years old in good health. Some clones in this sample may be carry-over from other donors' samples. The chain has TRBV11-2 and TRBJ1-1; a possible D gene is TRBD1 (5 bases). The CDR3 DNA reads TGTGCCAGCAGCCCAAGGGGAGCGAACACTGAAGCTTTCTTT. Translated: CASSPRGANTEAFF.